This TCR beta chain derives from a study of T cell repertoires in cytomegalovirus infection. There are many counts of this clonotype. Antigen unknown. Study-level points and caveats: There were carriers of CMV plus the relevant HLA, and cumulative public TCR beta family frequency identified them.

This CDR3 region has 17 residues. Deletions cut 1 base from V and 1 base from J, with 12 bases between. Germline V CDR1 and CDR2: SGHDT, YYEEEE. MiXCR, run by TCRdb on the reads, gives a single entry per CDR3 protein. The sample includes approximately 400,000 distinct CDR3 sequences, roughly 31% of them seen just once. This rearrangement joins TRBV5-6 to TRBJ2-6; D might be TRBD2 (5 bases). Material: PBMCs. This TCR was recovered from a human donor in good health (CMV status not recorded). Some clones in this sample may be carry-over from other donors' samples. CDR3 in DNA: TGTGCCAGCAGCTTGTTGGGTGACTATTCTGGGGCCAACGTCCTGACTTTC. Translated, it gives CASSLLGDYSGANVLTF.